What follows describes a single T cell receptor (beta chain). Unmatched junction bases numbered 10, after V lost 3 bases and J lost 4 bases. This CDR3 has 17 amino acids. Germline-derived CDR1 and CDR2 are MNHNS and SASEGT. This sample was taken from a study of cytomegalovirus exposure and HLA in healthy donors. With 60 Vbeta and 13 Jbeta primers, the PCR was carried out. Clones were read by immunoSEQ multiplex PCR, and TCRdb kept only the in-frame ones, dropping some. The table records over 150,000 clones, approximately 79% of them present only once. Input material: PBMCs. The TCR comes from a man aged 40-50 years in good health and CMV-seronegative. The chain has TRBV6-1 and TRBJ1-5; 9 nucleotides agree with TRBD1. The CDR3 region is CASSEVGQGIWNQPQHF. The CDR3 coding sequence is TGTGCCAGCAGTGAGGTTGGACAGGGGATATGGAATCAGCCCCAGCATTTT.